This T cell receptor (beta chain) was recorded in a study of type 1 regulatory T cells. About the study: This in vitro CD4 product, T-allo10, is enriched for Tr1 cells and alloantigen-specific.

Germline CDR1 MGHRA, CDR2 YSYEKL. With V trimmed by 1 base and J by 8 bases, 11 bases remained unmatched. This CDR3 is built from 16 residues. TCRdb re-called the reads through MiXCR, storing one row per CDR3 protein. Of 80,000 to 100,000 distinct CDR3 sequences in the sample, less than 40% were seen once. The receptor was derived from a human donor in good health. The sequenced material came from CD4+ T cells, either the whole sample or a sorted fraction (not recorded which). This chain joins TRBV4-1 and TRBJ2-1; 7 positions match TRBD2. The DNA of the CDR3 is TGCGCCAGCAGCCAAGCGTCGGTAGCGGGCATCTATGAGCAGTTCTTC. Protein product: CASSQASVAGIYEQFF.